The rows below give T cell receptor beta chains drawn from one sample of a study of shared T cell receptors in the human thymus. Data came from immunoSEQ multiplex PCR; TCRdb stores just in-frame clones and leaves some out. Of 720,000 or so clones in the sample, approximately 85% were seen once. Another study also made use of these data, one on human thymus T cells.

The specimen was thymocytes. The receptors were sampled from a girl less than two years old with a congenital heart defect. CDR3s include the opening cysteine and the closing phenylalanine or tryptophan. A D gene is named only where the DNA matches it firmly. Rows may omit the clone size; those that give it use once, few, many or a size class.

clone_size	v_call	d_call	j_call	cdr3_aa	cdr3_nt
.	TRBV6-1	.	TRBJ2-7	CASRVKDTKTYEQYF	TGTGCCAGCAGGGTTAAGGACACGAAGACCTACGAGCAGTACTTC
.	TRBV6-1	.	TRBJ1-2	CASSEAEGRLGGYTF	TGTGCCAGCAGTGAAGCGGAGGGGAGGTTAGGTGGCTACACCTTC
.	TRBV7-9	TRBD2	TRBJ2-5	CASSSGLRGGVETQYF	TGTGCCAGCAGCTCAGGGTTGCGGGGGGGCGTAGAGACCCAGTACTTC
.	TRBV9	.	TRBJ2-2	CASSTQGIGTGELFF	TGTGCCAGCAGCACCCAGGGCATCGGGACCGGGGAGCTGTTTTTT
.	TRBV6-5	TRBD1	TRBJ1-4	CASRGQDVSEKLFF	TGTGCCAGCAGGGGACAGGATGTGAGTGAAAAACTGTTTTTT
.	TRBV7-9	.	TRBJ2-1	CASSSALLGGAGHNEQFF	TGTGCCAGCAGCTCCGCCCTTTTGGGAGGTGCGGGACACAATGAGCAGTTCTTC
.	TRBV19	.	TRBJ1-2	CASSMSPPPYTF	TGTGCCAGTAGTATGTCTCCCCCTCCCTACACCTTC
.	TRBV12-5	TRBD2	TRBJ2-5	CASGQQAGGGYQETQYF	TGTGCTAGTGGTCAACAAGCAGGCGGGGGGTACCAAGAGACCCAGTACTTC
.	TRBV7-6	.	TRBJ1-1	CASSLATGWGQRSTEAFF	TGTGCCAGCAGCTTAGCAACGGGTTGGGGGCAGAGATCCACTGAAGCTTTCTTT
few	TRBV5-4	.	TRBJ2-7	CASSLQALNEQYF	TGTGCCAGCAGCTTGCAGGCCCTAAACGAGCAGTACTTC
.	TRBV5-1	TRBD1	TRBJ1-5	CASSDRDRQEGTGQPQHF	TGCGCCAGCAGCGATAGGGACAGGCAAGAGGGGACTGGTCAGCCCCAGCATTTT
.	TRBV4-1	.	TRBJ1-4	CASSQVPRLRGKLFF	TGCGCCAGCAGCCAAGTTCCCCGCCTGCGGGGCAAACTGTTTTTT
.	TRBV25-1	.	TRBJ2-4	CASSDNTGAKNIQYF	TGTGCCAGCAGTGACAACACAGGGGCCAAAAACATTCAGTACTTC
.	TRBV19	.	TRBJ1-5	CATRREEANQPQHF	TGTGCCACGCGAAGGGAGGAGGCCAATCAGCCCCAGCATTTT
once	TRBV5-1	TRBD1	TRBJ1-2	CASSSFRQGHYGYTF	TGCGCCAGCAGCTCTTTTCGACAGGGTCACTATGGCTACACCTTC
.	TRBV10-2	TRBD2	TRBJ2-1	CASSESQRGDNEQFF	TGCGCCAGCAGTGAGTCGCAGCGGGGGGACAATGAGCAGTTCTTC
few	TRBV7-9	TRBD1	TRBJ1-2	CASSQGTGAPYGYTF	TGTGCCAGCAGCCAGGGGACAGGGGCCCCCTATGGCTACACCTTC
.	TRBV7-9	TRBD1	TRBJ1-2	CASSSADRDGYGYTF	TGTGCCAGCAGCTCAGCCGACAGGGACGGCTATGGCTACACCTTC
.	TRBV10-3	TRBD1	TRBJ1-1	CAIRGSGGVNTEAFF	TGTGCCATCAGGGGATCAGGGGGCGTAAACACTGAAGCTTTCTTT
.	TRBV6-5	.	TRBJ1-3	CASREGPSGNTIYF	TGTGCCAGCAGAGAGGGCCCCTCTGGAAACACCATATATTTT
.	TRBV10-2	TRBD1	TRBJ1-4	CASSRDRGRNEKLFF	TGCGCCAGCAGCCGGGACAGGGGCAGAAATGAAAAACTGTTTTTT
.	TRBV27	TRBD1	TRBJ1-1	CASSFDRVANTEAFF	TGTGCCAGCAGTTTCGACAGGGTAGCGAACACTGAAGCTTTCTTT
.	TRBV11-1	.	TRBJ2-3	CASSYPGSTDTQYF	TGTGCCAGCAGCTACCCGGGGTCTACAGATACGCAGTATTTT
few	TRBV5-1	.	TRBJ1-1	CASSVRSFSEAFF	TGCGCCAGCAGCGTACGGTCGTTCTCTGAAGCTTTCTTT
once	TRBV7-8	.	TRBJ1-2	CASSSTGSGGYTF	TGTGCCAGCAGCTCTACAGGGTCGGGCGGCTACACCTTC
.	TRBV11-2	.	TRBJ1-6	CASSSDPRMYNSPLHF	TGTGCCAGCAGCTCCGACCCCAGGATGTATAATTCACCCCTCCACTTT
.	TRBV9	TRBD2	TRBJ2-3	CASSSVQWERGGLDTQYF	TGTGCCAGCAGCTCCGTCCAGTGGGAGCGGGGGGGCTTAGATACGCAGTATTTT
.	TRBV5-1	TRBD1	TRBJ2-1	CASSWTTGVGDNEQFF	TGCGCCAGCAGCTGGACAACAGGGGTGGGAGACAATGAGCAGTTCTTC
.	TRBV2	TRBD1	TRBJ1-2	CASSIDRVSYGYTF	TGTGCCAGCAGCATCGACAGGGTCTCCTATGGCTACACCTTC
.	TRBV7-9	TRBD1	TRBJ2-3	CASRRQGIGTDTQYF	TGTGCCAGCAGAAGACAGGGGATAGGCACAGATACGCAGTATTTT
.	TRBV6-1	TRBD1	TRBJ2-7	CASRGQVWTTQAQYF	TGTGCCAGCAGGGGACAGGTTTGGACTACCCAGGCGCAGTACTTC
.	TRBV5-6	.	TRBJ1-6	CASSLASSLSSYNSPLHF	TGTGCCAGCAGCTTGGCAAGTTCGCTGAGCTCCTATAATTCACCCCTCCACTTT
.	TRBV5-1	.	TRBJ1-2	CASSLEVAPEYGYTF	TGCGCCAGCAGCTTGGAAGTCGCACCTGAGTATGGCTACACCTTC
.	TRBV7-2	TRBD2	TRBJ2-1	CASSPKASGDYNEQFF	TGTGCCAGCAGCCCTAAAGCTAGCGGGGATTACAATGAGCAGTTCTTC
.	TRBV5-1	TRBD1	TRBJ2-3	CASSSGAGGAGTDTQYF	TGCGCCAGCAGCTCCGGGGCAGGGGGCGCCGGCACAGATACGCAGTATTTT
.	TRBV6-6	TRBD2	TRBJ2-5	CASKCLAGGCETQYF	TGTGCCAGCAAATGCTTAGCGGGGGGATGTGAGACCCAGTACTTC
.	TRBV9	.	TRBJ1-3	CASSQGQGSGNTIYF	TGTGCCAGCAGCCAAGGGCAGGGCTCTGGAAACACCATATATTTT
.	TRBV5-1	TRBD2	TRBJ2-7	CASSLGLAGRPSSYEQYF	TGCGCCAGCAGCCTGGGACTAGCGGGGCGACCCAGCTCCTACGAGCAGTACTTC
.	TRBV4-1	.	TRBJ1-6	CASSQGRQVMGRGNSPLHF	TGCGCCAGCAGCCAAGGGCGCCAAGTGATGGGAAGGGGGAACTCCCCCCTCCACTTT
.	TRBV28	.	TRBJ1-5	CASGPGGPQHF	TGTGCCAGCGGCCCAGGAGGGCCCCAGCATTTT
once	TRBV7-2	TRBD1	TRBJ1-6	CASSSIGTGLHF	TGTGCCAGCAGCTCCATCGGGACAGGCCTCCACTTT
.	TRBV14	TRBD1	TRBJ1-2	CASSRTGGGGYTF	TGTGCCAGCAGCCGTACAGGGGGCGGGGGCTACACCTTC
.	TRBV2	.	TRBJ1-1	CAREGYEGGTEAFF	TGTGCCAGAGAGGGATACGAGGGCGGGACTGAAGCTTTCTTT
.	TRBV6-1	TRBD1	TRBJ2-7	CASRQDRVEQYF	TGTGCCAGCAGGCAGGACAGGGTCGAGCAGTACTTC
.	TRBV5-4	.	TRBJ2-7	CASSPVGAGIYEQYF	TGTGCCAGCAGCCCGGTGGGGGCAGGGATATACGAGCAGTACTTC
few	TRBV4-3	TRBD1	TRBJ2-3	CASSQERPGQGPDTQYF	TGCGCCAGCAGCCAAGAGCGGCCGGGACAGGGTCCAGATACGCAGTATTTT
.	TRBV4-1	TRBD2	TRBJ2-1	CASSQSRTSGRNEQFF	TGCGCCAGCAGCCAAAGTAGGACTAGCGGTCGTAATGAGCAGTTCTTC
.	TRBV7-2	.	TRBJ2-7	CASSSDYLIREQYF	TGTGCCAGCAGCTCAGACTACCTAATACGAGAGCAGTACTTC
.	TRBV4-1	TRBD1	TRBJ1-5	CASSQGPRTGGNQPQHF	TGCGCCAGCAGCCAAGGACCTAGGACAGGGGGAAATCAGCCCCAGCATTTT
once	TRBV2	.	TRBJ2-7	CASNRVDEQYF	TGTGCCAGCAATCGGGTCGACGAGCAGTACTTC
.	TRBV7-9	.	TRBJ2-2	CASSFGLVRQSGELFF	TGTGCCAGCAGCTTCGGTCTTGTGAGGCAATCCGGGGAGCTGTTTTTT
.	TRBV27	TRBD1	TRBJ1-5	CASSLGEGANQPQHF	TGTGCCAGCAGTTTGGGAGAGGGGGCCAATCAGCCCCAGCATTTT